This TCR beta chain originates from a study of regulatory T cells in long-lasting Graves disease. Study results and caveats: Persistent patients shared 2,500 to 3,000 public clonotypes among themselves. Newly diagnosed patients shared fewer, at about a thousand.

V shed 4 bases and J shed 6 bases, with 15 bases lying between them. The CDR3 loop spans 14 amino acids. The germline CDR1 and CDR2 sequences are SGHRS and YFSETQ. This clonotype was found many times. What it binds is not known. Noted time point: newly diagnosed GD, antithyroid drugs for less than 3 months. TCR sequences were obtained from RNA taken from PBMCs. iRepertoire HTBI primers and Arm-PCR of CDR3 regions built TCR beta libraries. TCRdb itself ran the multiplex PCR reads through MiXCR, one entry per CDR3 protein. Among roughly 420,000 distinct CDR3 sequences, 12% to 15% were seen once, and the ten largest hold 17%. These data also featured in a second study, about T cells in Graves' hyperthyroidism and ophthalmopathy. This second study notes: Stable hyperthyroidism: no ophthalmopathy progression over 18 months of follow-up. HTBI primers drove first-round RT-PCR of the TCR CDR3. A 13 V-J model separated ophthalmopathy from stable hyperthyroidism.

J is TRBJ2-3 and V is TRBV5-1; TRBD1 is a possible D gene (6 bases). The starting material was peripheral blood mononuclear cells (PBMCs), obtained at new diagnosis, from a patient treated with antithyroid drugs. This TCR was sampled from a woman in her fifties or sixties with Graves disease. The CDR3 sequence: CASSLRQEGDTQYF. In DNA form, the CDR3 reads TGCGCCAGCAGCCTGCGACAGGAAGGGGATACGCAGTATTTT.